This TCR beta chain was documented in a study of cytomegalovirus exposure and HLA in healthy donors. Notes on the study in general: While the bulk of TCR sequences proved rare, some public TCRs turned up in many donors. In a later analysis, DRB1 alleles had the most associated TCRs; HLA-C alleles the fewest.

Germline V lookup: CDR1 LGHNA, CDR2 YNFKEQ. This CDR3 has 15 amino acids. After removal of 4 bases from V and 3 bases from J, the junction contained 3 bases not matched to a gene. This clone was seen once. Its target is unknown. The PCR ran on 60 Vbeta and 13 Jbeta primers. Only in-frame clones appear in the TCRdb table, and some are missing; sequencing was by immunoSEQ multiplex PCR. In the table there are about 110,000 clones, over 70% of which are singletons. This sequence joins TRBV4-2 and TRBJ2-5, with 12 bases lining up with TRBD2. The sequenced sample consisted of PBMCs. The source is a man aged 25-45 years in good health and CMV-seronegative. The CDR3 DNA is TGTGCCAGCAGCCGACTAGCGGGAGTAGAAGAGACCCAGTACTTC. Its protein product is CASSRLAGVEETQYF.